This T cell receptor beta chain was found in a study of technical replicates of blood from a few donors. CDR1 is LGHNA, CDR2 YNFKEQ, per germline. The CDR3 totals 18 residues. Libraries were prepared by immunoSEQ multiplex PCR; TCRdb keeps only in-frame clonotypes and omits some of them. The data show tens of thousands of clones, 91% seen once. With regard to this clone: At one end, the junction sequence differs from germline, possibly due to a read error.

The chain is built from TRBV4-2 and TRBJ2-7; 15 nucleotides agree with TRBD2. The clonotype originates from a human donor in good health. Some clones in this sample may be carry-over from other donors' samples. Sequenced input: T cells isolated from PBMCs. CDR3 sequence reads: CASGQPGLAGGGSYEQYF. Here the CDR3 DNA reads TGTGCCAGCGGCCAGCCGGGACTAGCGGGAGGAGGGTCCTACGAGCAGTACTTC.